This T cell receptor beta chain originates from a study of cytomegalovirus exposure and HLA in healthy donors. Findings and caveats of the study: Usually a TCR sequence was rare, but some public TCRs were found in many donors.

PCR amplification relied on 60 Vbeta primers (plus 13 Jbeta primers). Clones were read by immunoSEQ multiplex PCR, and TCRdb kept only the in-frame ones, dropping some. This table has 130,000 to 150,000 clones, roughly three quarters appearing once. The ends lost 6 bases at V and 4 bases at J; junction bases unmatched: 4. The CDR3 length is 13 residues. The germline gives CDR1 SGHTA, CDR2 FQGNSA. With regard to this clone: Antigen unknown.

The rearrangement uses TRBV7-2 and TRBJ2-5; TRBD1 matches at 8 bases. Sample: PBMCs. This TCR was recovered from a man aged 18 to 29 in good health and CMV-seronegative. The CDR3 coding sequence is TGTGCCAGCAGTCACGACAGGGGAGAGACCCAGTACTTC. It encodes CASSHDRGETQYF. The variable domain in full, with the rest retrieved from reference TRBV7-2 and TRBJ2-5, is GAGVSQSPSNKVTEKGKDVELRCDPISGHTALYWYRQSLGQGLEFLIYFQGNSAPDKSGLPSDRFSAERTGGSVSTLTIQRTQQEDSAVYLCASSHDRGETQYFGPGTRLLVL.